This T cell receptor (beta chain) was identified in a study of PD-L1 blockade in urothelial cancer. About the study: The number of prior chemotherapy regimens per patient was 0 to 3. Blood samples had a median of 141,255 T cells. General observations from the study: A pretreatment blood TCR clonality that fell below the median predicted better progression-free and overall survival.

The table came from immunoSEQ multiplex PCR; TCRdb's copy has only in-frame clones and leaves some out. This sample carries tens of thousands of clones, about four fifths of them seen once, and the ten largest clones take 3.5%. CDR3 length equals 14 residues. Germline CDR1 is SGHDT and CDR2 is YYEEEE. Losses at the gene ends were 2 bases for V and 14 bases for J; bases not matched to a gene: 13. Disease in patients was locally advanced or metastatic urothelial carcinoma. Comments on this clone: The antigen remains unidentified.

This clonotype was obtained from a man in his sixties or seventies with urothelial cancer. The sequencing used PBMCs, collected around atezolizumab (anti-PD-L1) treatment. The chain is built from TRBV5-6 and TRBJ2-1; 7 bases line up with TRBD2. In DNA, the CDR3 is TGTGCCAGCAGCTTTGGGGGGGAGGTCCCGCCGGAGTTCTTC. It yields the protein CASSFGGEVPPEFF.